This section outlines one TCR beta chain sequence together with its context. Its antigen has not been determined. Within one base of it there is no much larger clone, and no base qualities were kept. The data originate from a study of cytomegalovirus exposure and HLA in healthy donors (dated by TCRdb to about 2017). Some background on the complete study: According to an earlier analysis of 550 to 700 of the donors, about 190 million T cells yielded 117 million unique TCR beta sequences and 250 to 350 Gb of sequence data. The later analysis used no new phenotypic data to find candidate immune exposures, relying instead on TCR beta sequences and their occurrence across donors. Donor age, sex, ethnicity and CMV serostatus were compiled alongside the repertoire data. Using immunosequencing, the study profiled T cell repertoires from fewer than 700 subjects and related those repertoires to cytomegalovirus serostatus. In an earlier analysis of about 590 of the donors, high-throughput TCR beta sequencing was used to judge whether each TCR beta V gene segment behaved as functional or pseudogenic. About 280 gigabases of sequencing data and 70 million to 100 million unique TCR sequences made up an early release that covered 500 to 700 HLA-typed donors. The number of typed donors differed by locus: about 620-640 for A, B, C, DRB1 and DQB1; 500 to 550 for DQA1; 606 for DPA1; and approximately 450 for DPB1. A later genetic analysis used genome-wide SNP genotypes for 398 of the 666 donors, treating that subset as a discovery cohort. Every discovery cohort repertoire had been produced on one sequencing platform. A later analysis re-analyzed previously published TCR beta repertoires from approximately 670 donors and added high-resolution HLA genotyping to study TCR occurrence patterns. The study aimed to test whether signatures of past pathogen exposure could be identified by cataloging public T cell receptors. Among 398 genotyped donors of the cohort, an average of approximately 250,000 unique TCR beta nucleotide sequences were sequenced per donor, about a sixth of them non-productive. HLA typing covered class I and class II loci at four-digit resolution. Because of strong linkage in the cohort, roughly five DR-DQ haplotypes were treated as single units for association and clustering. The study combined high-throughput TCR immunosequencing, statistical association of individual TCRs with disease status, and machine learning to predict cytomegalovirus infection status. Of the roughly 400 genotyped donors, 70% to 90% were placed in the genetic ancestry cluster associated with self-reported Caucasian donors. A separate validation cohort of roughly 110 different subjects was used in addition to the roughly 700-subject first cohort. Overall study results and their limits: Assigning TCR associations to individual alleles was difficult when HLA alleles, especially DR and DQ, strongly co-occurred. V-gene and J-gene trimming of TCR beta chains was associated with a missense DCLRE1C variant in a later genetic analysis, and the association was replicated in an independent cohort. Specific HLA alleles were associated with 15,000 to 20,000 TCR beta sequences at a false discovery rate of 0.05 in a later analysis. Across donors, most TCR sequences were observed very rarely, whereas some public TCRs were present in many individuals. A later analysis found that HLA-associated TCR beta chains were more clonally expanded and had lower generation probabilities than equally common non-associated chains. CMV serostatus was the only immune exposure information available for the cohort. According to a later analysis, TCR association rates differed among HLA loci, with DRB1 alleles showing the most associated TCRs and HLA-C alleles showing the fewest. In a later analysis, several top co-occurrence clusters were reported to appear linked to parvovirus B19, influenza, CMV and Epstein-Barr virus. Correlated functional status among segregating V segments might be attributable to linkage disequilibrium, but an unknown experimental factor could not be ruled out. In vitro tests confirmed that a few of the cytomegalovirus-associated TCR beta chains recognize cytomegalovirus antigens. In this cohort, only TCR beta chains were sequenced, and detectable features were limited by the absence of alpha or paired-chain data. A cluster of highly shared sequence variants was judged likely to represent a technical artifact of the sequencing pipeline. A further reported finding was that TCR beta sequences accurately predicted the HLA-A and HLA-B alleles for most subjects in the first cohort. Broadly in line with IMGT annotations, most TCR beta V segments showed up in productive rearrangements about 87% or about 30% of the time in an earlier analysis of 587 of the donors. The classifier was reported to diagnose cytomegalovirus status with high specificity and sensitivity in both the original cohort and the validation cohort. A total of 164 TCR beta chains were listed by the study as associated with cytomegalovirus. The earlier analysis of approximately 540 of the donors excluded roughly 17 rarely observed V segments, including chromosome 9 orphons, because counts were too low. In a later genetic analysis, fewer N-insertions in productive TCRs were reported among donors in an Asian-associated ancestry cluster than the approximately 670-donor mean. Most CMV-associated TCR beta chains appeared to be HLA-restricted in a later analysis, and the HLA associations seemed to be driven largely by CMV exposure. It was suggested by the authors that the approach could potentially be generalized to other disease states and immunological phenotypes. Because the 87-base-pair reads could not distinguish some IMGT-functional V segments, including TRBV6-2 and TRBV6-3, those segments were excluded. Because HLA typing was unavailable for some donors at each locus, only the typed subset was used in association tests. The presence/absence analyses assumed that sequencing depth was roughly uniform across donors, and that assumption may not be true.

The cohort consisted of some 730 healthy bone marrow donors. All cohort members were sampled while nominally healthy, although unrecorded immune exposures were likely present. The donor was CMV seropositive and belonged to the group of a few hundred seropositive cohort members. A peripheral blood sample was collected from each donor, and TCR beta sequencing was performed on peripheral blood mononuclear cells. Genomic DNA was extracted from the blood cell samples with the Qiagen DNeasy Blood Extraction Kit. V is shortened by 1 base, J by 1 base, and the region joining them spans 16 bases. Its CDR3 holds 17 amino acids, cysteine through phenylalanine. Only the CDR3 DNA is retained, 51 bases long and in frame from the first base. According to the germline V gene, CDR1 reads MGHRA and CDR2 reads YSYEKL. Libraries were built with the immunoSEQ multiplex PCR assay. For the multiplex PCR, a mixture combining 60 forward primers for TCR Vbeta segments and 13 reverse primers for TCR Jbeta segments was used. Amplification of the CDR3 region of rearranged TCR beta genes was performed with a multiplex PCR assay on genomic DNA. The Illumina HiSeq System was used to sequence the amplified TCR beta libraries as 87-base-pair reads. For the original study's pipeline: Across the roughly 700 repertoires, a later analysis counted 78 million or so unique TCR beta chains, around 10 million of which were shared by at least two donors. A nearest-neighbor algorithm error-corrected the raw reads and collapsed the reads into unique sequences, merging closely related sequences to remove PCR and sequencing errors. To assign V, D and J gene segments, CDR3 sequences were aligned to IMGT reference sequences. Each retained sequence needed at least a six-nucleotide match to both a V gene segment and a J gene segment. Rearrangements were classified as productive when the CDR3 lacked stop codons and remained in frame with V and J, and all other rearrangements were classified as non-productive. Following IMGT convention, CDR3 was defined as the stretch from the second conserved V-encoded cysteine to the conserved J-encoded phenylalanine. In an earlier analysis of approximately 500 of the donors, sequences lacking an unambiguous match to a single V gene segment were excluded. In an earlier analysis of 450 to 700 of the donors, V segments were called functional above 56.7% productive rearrangements and were called segregating when the between-donor standard deviation exceeded 5%. A statistical classification framework was built for diagnosing cytomegalovirus status from the catalog of TCR beta chain sequences. A later analysis assigned V and J genes by comparing TCR nucleotide sequences with IMGT/GENE-DB human TR gene sequences. A later analysis assigned CDR3 sequences and most-parsimonious VDJ recombination scenarios with the TCRdist pipeline. In a later analysis, each TCR beta chain was defined by its CDR3 amino acid sequence together with its V-gene family, and reads without a unique V-gene family were excluded. A later analysis removed 600 or so highly shared, low-generation-probability nucleotide sequences to deal with suspected cross-contamination and a sequencing artifact. For each public chain, a later analysis derived a clonal expansion index from normalized ranks of inferred template counts within each repertoire. In a later analysis, generation probabilities were computed using a VDJ recombination model fitted to out-of-frame rearrangements, and the results were checked against IGoR. In a later analysis, TCR-TCR, TCR-HLA and TCR-CMV co-occurrence was scored with hypergeometric tests, and a repertoire-size bias correction was applied to TCR pairs. In a later analysis, false discovery rates were estimated by permuting HLA or CMV assignments 20 times. In a later analysis, co-occurring TCRs were grouped with DBSCAN, and TCRdist sequence similarity was added when clustering was performed within HLA-allele-positive subsets. Co-occurrence clustering excluded repertoires with fewer than 30,000 or more than 120,000 public chains, plus five with anomalous nucleotide sharing. Not all clones reach the TCRdb copy of this immuneACCESS table, which keeps in-frame sequences only. Checked studies attribute under half of the gap to unresolved V genes and leave the rest unexplained. That table supplies the V and J calls and clone size; D and trimming were determined from the DNA. This sample has fewer than 150,000 clones in its table, and approximately 76% of those were observed once. Approximately 30% of the sample rests with the top ten.

The sequencing input was PBMCs. The sequence came from a man aged 60-69 years in good health and CMV-seropositive. The chain is made from TRBV4-1 and TRBJ1-1, with the D gene too uncertain to name. The sequenced DNA is TGCGCCAGCAGCCAAGGTCCCGGTGGCGGTAAGAACACTGAAGCTTTCTTT. Its coded protein is CASSQGPGGGKNTEAFF.